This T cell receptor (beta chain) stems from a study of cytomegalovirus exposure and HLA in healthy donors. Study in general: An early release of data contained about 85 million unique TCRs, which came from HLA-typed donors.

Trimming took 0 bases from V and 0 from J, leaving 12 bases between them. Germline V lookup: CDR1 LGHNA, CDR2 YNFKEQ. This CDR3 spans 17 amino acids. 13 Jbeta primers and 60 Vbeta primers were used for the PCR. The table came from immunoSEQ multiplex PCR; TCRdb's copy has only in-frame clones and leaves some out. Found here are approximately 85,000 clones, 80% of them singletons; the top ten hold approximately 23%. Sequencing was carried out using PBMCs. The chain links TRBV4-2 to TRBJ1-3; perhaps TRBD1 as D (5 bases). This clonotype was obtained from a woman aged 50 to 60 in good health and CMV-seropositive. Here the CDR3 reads CASSQDHTGISGNTIYF. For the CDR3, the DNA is TGTGCCAGCAGCCAAGATCACACAGGCATCTCTGGAAACACCATATATTTT.